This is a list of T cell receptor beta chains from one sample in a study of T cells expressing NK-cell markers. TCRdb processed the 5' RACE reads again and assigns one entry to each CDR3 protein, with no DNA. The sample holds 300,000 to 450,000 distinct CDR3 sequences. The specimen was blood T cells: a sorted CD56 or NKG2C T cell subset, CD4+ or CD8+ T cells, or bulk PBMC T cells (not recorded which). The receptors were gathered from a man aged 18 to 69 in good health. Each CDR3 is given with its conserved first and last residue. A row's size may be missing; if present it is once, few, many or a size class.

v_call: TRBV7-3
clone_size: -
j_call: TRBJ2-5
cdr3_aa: CASSAYSGGEETQYF

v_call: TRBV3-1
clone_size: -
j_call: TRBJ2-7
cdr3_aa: CASSQFFPNRGGVSYEQYF

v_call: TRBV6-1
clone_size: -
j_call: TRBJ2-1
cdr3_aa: CASWEIAGGYNEQFF

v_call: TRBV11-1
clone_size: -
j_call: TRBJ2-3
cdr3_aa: CASSAARIGTSGTFTDTQYF

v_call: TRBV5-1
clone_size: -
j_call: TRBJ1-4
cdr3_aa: CASSRDGLNEKLFF

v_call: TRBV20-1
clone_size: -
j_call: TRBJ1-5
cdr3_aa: CSARDGGAVVNQPQHF

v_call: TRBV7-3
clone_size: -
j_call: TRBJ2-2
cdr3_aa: CASSSSNLGELFF

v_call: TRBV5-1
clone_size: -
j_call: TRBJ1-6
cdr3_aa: CASSSASGRFNSPLHF

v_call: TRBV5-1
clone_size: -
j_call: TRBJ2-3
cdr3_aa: CASSPTSGGAPDTQYF

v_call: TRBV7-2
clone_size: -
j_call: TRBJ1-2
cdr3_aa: CASSPQGRNGYTF

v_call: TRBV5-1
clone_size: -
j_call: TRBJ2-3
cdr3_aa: CASSLGGGPSTDTQYF

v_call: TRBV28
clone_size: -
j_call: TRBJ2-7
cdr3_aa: CASSGWTSGGLSYEQHF

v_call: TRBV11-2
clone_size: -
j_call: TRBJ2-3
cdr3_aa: CASSTTRDTQYF

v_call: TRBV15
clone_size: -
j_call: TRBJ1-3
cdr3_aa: CATSSRTGVGNTIYF

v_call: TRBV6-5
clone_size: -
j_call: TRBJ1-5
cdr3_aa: CASSYSKAVHQPQHF

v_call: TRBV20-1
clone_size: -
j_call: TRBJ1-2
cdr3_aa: CSAKRTGVSYGYTF

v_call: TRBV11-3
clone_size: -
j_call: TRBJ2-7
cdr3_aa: CASSSGRLNEQYF

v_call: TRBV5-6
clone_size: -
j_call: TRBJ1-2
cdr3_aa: CASSFAGYGYTF

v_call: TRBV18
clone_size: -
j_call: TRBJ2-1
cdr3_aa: CASSPRDRAENEQFF

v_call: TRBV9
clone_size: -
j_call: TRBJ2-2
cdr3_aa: CASSPSGARVTGELFF

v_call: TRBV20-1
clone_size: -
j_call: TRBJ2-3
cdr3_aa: CSARAGPGTGTDTQYF

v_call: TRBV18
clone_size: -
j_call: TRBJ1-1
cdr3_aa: CASSPNYGNTEAFF

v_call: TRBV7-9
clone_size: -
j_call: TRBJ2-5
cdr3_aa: CASSLVLRGGVETQYF

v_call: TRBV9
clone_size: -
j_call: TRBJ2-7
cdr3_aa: CASSVASSGVLLAEQYF

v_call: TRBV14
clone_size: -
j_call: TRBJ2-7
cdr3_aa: CASSSRTGLQYF

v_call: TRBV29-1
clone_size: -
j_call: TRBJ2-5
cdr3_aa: CSVQGGSNRGQETQYF

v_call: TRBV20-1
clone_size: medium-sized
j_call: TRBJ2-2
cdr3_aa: CSARTSGGGTGELFF

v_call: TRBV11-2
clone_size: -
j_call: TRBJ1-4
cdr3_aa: CASSQRGALEKLFF

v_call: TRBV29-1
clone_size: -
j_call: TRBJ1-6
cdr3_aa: CSVGGSPYNSPLHF